Listed below are T cell receptor beta chains from one sample, sequenced in a study of T cell responses to AZD1222 COVID-19 vaccine. Assay: immunoSEQ multiplex PCR; the TCRdb copy retains only in-frame clones and omits some. The sample totals 150,000 or so clones; its top ten clones hold 2% to 2.5%. The specimen sequenced was peripheral blood. The receptors come from an adult in good health. Each CDR3 is given with its conserved first and last residue. D genes are given only for firm matches. A row's size may be missing; if present it is once, few, many or a size class.

cdr3_nt: TGTGCCAGCAGCCGCGACAGACATAGCAATCAGCCCCAGCATTTT
cdr3_aa: CASSRDRHSNQPQHF
d_call: .
cdr3_length: 15
v_call: TRBV7-8
clone_size: .
j_call: TRBJ1-5

cdr3_nt: TGTGCCTGGAGTCTTATGGGGTATGGCTACACCTTC
cdr3_aa: CAWSLMGYGYTF
d_call: .
cdr3_length: 12
v_call: TRBV30
clone_size: .
j_call: TRBJ1-2

cdr3_nt: TGCGCCAGCAGCTTGGGGCAGGGGGACGAAAAACTGTTTTTT
cdr3_aa: CASSLGQGDEKLFF
d_call: TRBD1
cdr3_length: 14
v_call: TRBV5-1
clone_size: .
j_call: TRBJ1-4

cdr3_nt: TGTGCCAGCTCTACTAGCGGGGGGGCCCGGGAGCAGTTCTTC
cdr3_aa: CASSTSGGAREQFF
d_call: TRBD2
cdr3_length: 14
v_call: TRBV18
clone_size: .
j_call: TRBJ2-1

cdr3_nt: TGTGCCAGTAGTATTATAGACAGGGATAGCAATCAGCCCCAGCATTTT
cdr3_aa: CASSIIDRDSNQPQHF
d_call: TRBD1
cdr3_length: 16
v_call: TRBV19
clone_size: .
j_call: TRBJ1-5

cdr3_nt: TGTGCCAGCAGCTCCGGGCCCTCCACAGATACGCAGTATTTT
cdr3_aa: CASSSGPSTDTQYF
d_call: .
cdr3_length: 14
v_call: TRBV7-3
clone_size: .
j_call: TRBJ2-3

cdr3_nt: TGCGCCAGCAGCTTGGCCGACGGACGGGGAGGCGAGACCCAGTACTTC
cdr3_aa: CASSLADGRGGETQYF
d_call: .
cdr3_length: 16
v_call: TRBV5-1
clone_size: .
j_call: TRBJ2-5

cdr3_nt: TGTGCCAGCAGCTTACGACCAAATGAAAAACTGTTTTTT
cdr3_aa: CASSLRPNEKLFF
d_call: .
cdr3_length: 13
v_call: TRBV7-9
clone_size: .
j_call: TRBJ1-4

cdr3_nt: TGTGCCAGCTCACCAGGTCTAGCGGGGATGGATACGCAGTATTTT
cdr3_aa: CASSPGLAGMDTQYF
d_call: TRBD2
cdr3_length: 15
v_call: TRBV18
clone_size: .
j_call: TRBJ2-3

cdr3_nt: TGTGCCAGCAGCCCCCTAAAAAAGGGGTACCAAGAGACCCAGTACTTC
cdr3_aa: CASSPLKKGYQETQYF
d_call: .
cdr3_length: 16
v_call: TRBV7-7
clone_size: .
j_call: TRBJ2-5

cdr3_nt: TGTGCCAGCAGCTTAAATCCGCGGGCGCCACCGGACTACGAGCAGTACTTC
cdr3_aa: CASSLNPRAPPDYEQYF
d_call: .
cdr3_length: 17
v_call: TRBV5-5
clone_size: .
j_call: TRBJ2-7

cdr3_nt: TGTGCCAGCAGCTTGGGAGTGAACACTGAAGCTTTCTTT
cdr3_aa: CASSLGVNTEAFF
d_call: .
cdr3_length: 13
v_call: TRBV5-6
clone_size: .
j_call: TRBJ1-1

cdr3_nt: TGTGCCAGCAGCCCGGACCTGGGGGATTCGAACACTGAAGCTTTCTTT
cdr3_aa: CASSPDLGDSNTEAFF
d_call: .
cdr3_length: 16
v_call: TRBV5-6
clone_size: .
j_call: TRBJ1-1

cdr3_nt: TGTGCCTGGAGTGCAGGGGGCGGTGGCAATCAGCCCCAGCATTTT
cdr3_aa: CAWSAGGGGNQPQHF
d_call: TRBD1
cdr3_length: 15
v_call: TRBV30
clone_size: .
j_call: TRBJ1-5

cdr3_nt: TGTGCCAGCAGTTACCTGGGGCAGGGTGAAAAACTGTTTTTT
cdr3_aa: CASSYLGQGEKLFF
d_call: .
cdr3_length: 14
v_call: TRBV6-5
clone_size: .
j_call: TRBJ1-4

cdr3_nt: TGTGCCAGCAGTGAAGCGTACCAGGCACAACGCTATGGCTACACCTTC
cdr3_aa: CASSEAYQAQRYGYTF
d_call: .
cdr3_length: 16
v_call: TRBV2
clone_size: .
j_call: TRBJ1-2

cdr3_nt: TGTGCCATCAGTAAGGGACAGGGGGCCGGCTATGGCTACACCTTC
cdr3_aa: CAISKGQGAGYGYTF
d_call: TRBD1
cdr3_length: 15
v_call: TRBV10-3
clone_size: .
j_call: TRBJ1-2

cdr3_nt: TGTGCCAGCAGCTCCCGCTCCGGGACAGGGACAGATACGCAGTATTTT
cdr3_aa: CASSSRSGTGTDTQYF
d_call: TRBD1
cdr3_length: 16
v_call: TRBV7-3
clone_size: .
j_call: TRBJ2-3

cdr3_nt: TGCGCCAGCAGCCAAGAGAGTCTAGAGAGCTCCTACAATGAGCAGTTCTTC
cdr3_aa: CASSQESLESSYNEQFF
d_call: .
cdr3_length: 17
v_call: TRBV4-1
clone_size: medium-sized
j_call: TRBJ2-1

cdr3_nt: TGTGCCAGCAGCTTCAGAGCGGGGCGAAACGAGCAGTACTTC
cdr3_aa: CASSFRAGRNEQYF
d_call: TRBD2
cdr3_length: 14
v_call: TRBV5-6
clone_size: .
j_call: TRBJ2-7

cdr3_nt: TGCAGCGTCCGAGAAGGAGGCACGCACGAGCAGTACTTC
cdr3_aa: CSVREGGTHEQYF
d_call: .
cdr3_length: 13
v_call: TRBV29-1
clone_size: .
j_call: TRBJ2-7

cdr3_nt: TGTGCCAGCAGCCGGGGGAGTGGGGGAGGGAACACTGAAGCTTTCTTT
cdr3_aa: CASSRGSGGGNTEAFF
d_call: .
cdr3_length: 16
v_call: TRBV7-2
clone_size: .
j_call: TRBJ1-1

cdr3_nt: TGTGCCAGCAGCTTGACAGACAGGGTTGGCTACGAGCAGTACTTC
cdr3_aa: CASSLTDRVGYEQYF
d_call: TRBD1
cdr3_length: 15
v_call: TRBV5-4
clone_size: .
j_call: TRBJ2-7

cdr3_nt: TGTGCCACCAGCAGAAGAAAGGGAAACACTGAAGCTTTCTTT
cdr3_aa: CATSRRKGNTEAFF
d_call: .
cdr3_length: 14
v_call: TRBV15
clone_size: .
j_call: TRBJ1-1

cdr3_nt: TGTGCCAGCAGCCCAAGGACGGTGAACACTGAAGCTTTCTTT
cdr3_aa: CASSPRTVNTEAFF
d_call: .
cdr3_length: 14
v_call: TRBV11-3
clone_size: .
j_call: TRBJ1-1

cdr3_nt: TGTGCCAGCATTGTAGGGGGCACAGATACGCAGTATTTT
cdr3_aa: CASIVGGTDTQYF
d_call: .
cdr3_length: 13
v_call: TRBV6-5
clone_size: .
j_call: TRBJ2-3

cdr3_nt: TGTGCCAGCAGTACCAAACATCTAGCCAAAAACATTCAGTACTTC
cdr3_aa: CASSTKHLAKNIQYF
d_call: .
cdr3_length: 15
v_call: TRBV7-2
clone_size: .
j_call: TRBJ2-4

cdr3_nt: TGTGCCAGCAGTTACTCGGGACAGGTTTCCTACGAGCAGTACTTC
cdr3_aa: CASSYSGQVSYEQYF
d_call: TRBD1
cdr3_length: 15
v_call: TRBV6-5
clone_size: .
j_call: TRBJ2-7

cdr3_nt: TGCGCCAGCAGCCAATATTCCAGAAATCAGCCCCAGCATTTT
cdr3_aa: CASSQYSRNQPQHF
d_call: .
cdr3_length: 14
v_call: TRBV4-1
clone_size: .
j_call: TRBJ1-5

cdr3_nt: TGTGCCAGCCGACAGGTCTATAATTCACCCCTCCACTTT
cdr3_aa: CASRQVYNSPLHF
d_call: .
cdr3_length: 13
v_call: TRBV2
clone_size: .
j_call: TRBJ1-6

cdr3_nt: TGTGCCAGCTCACCGGCTGGGGACGCTGAAGCTTTCTTT
cdr3_aa: CASSPAGDAEAFF
d_call: .
cdr3_length: 13
v_call: TRBV18
clone_size: .
j_call: TRBJ1-1

cdr3_nt: TGTGCCAGCAGCGAAGGGGCCGGGCAGATTAATGAAAAACTGTTTTTT
cdr3_aa: CASSEGAGQINEKLFF
d_call: .
cdr3_length: 16
v_call: TRBV9
clone_size: .
j_call: TRBJ1-4

cdr3_nt: TGTGCCAGCAGTGTTAACCCGAACACCGGGGAGCTGTTTTTT
cdr3_aa: CASSVNPNTGELFF
d_call: .
cdr3_length: 14
v_call: TRBV2
clone_size: .
j_call: TRBJ2-2

cdr3_nt: TGTGCCAGCAGCTGGATACCGGGACAGGGCTACGAGCAGTACTTC
cdr3_aa: CASSWIPGQGYEQYF
d_call: TRBD1
cdr3_length: 15
v_call: TRBV7-2
clone_size: .
j_call: TRBJ2-7

cdr3_nt: TGCAGCGTTGAAGATCGCCAGGGTCGAATGAACACTGAAGCTTTCTTT
cdr3_aa: CSVEDRQGRMNTEAFF
d_call: .
cdr3_length: 16
v_call: TRBV29-1
clone_size: .
j_call: TRBJ1-1

cdr3_nt: TGTGCCAGCAGCGTGGATGGTGATTCTGGAAACACCATATATTTT
cdr3_aa: CASSVDGDSGNTIYF
d_call: .
cdr3_length: 15
v_call: TRBV9
clone_size: .
j_call: TRBJ1-3

cdr3_nt: TGCGCCAGCAGCCCAACTGGGGCAACTAATGAAAAACTGTTTTTT
cdr3_aa: CASSPTGATNEKLFF
d_call: .
cdr3_length: 15
v_call: TRBV5-1
clone_size: .
j_call: TRBJ1-4

cdr3_nt: TGCGCCAGCAGCTTGGATGCAGATACGCAGTATTTT
cdr3_aa: CASSLDADTQYF
d_call: .
cdr3_length: 12
v_call: TRBV5-1
clone_size: .
j_call: TRBJ2-3

cdr3_nt: TGTGCCAGCCCCGGGAGCGGGCCCAGCACAGATACGCAGTATTTT
cdr3_aa: CASPGSGPSTDTQYF
d_call: .
cdr3_length: 15
v_call: TRBV7-9
clone_size: .
j_call: TRBJ2-3

cdr3_nt: TGTGCCAGCACAACGGGTGACGCCGAGACCCAGTACTTC
cdr3_aa: CASTTGDAETQYF
d_call: .
cdr3_length: 13
v_call: TRBV6-5
clone_size: .
j_call: TRBJ2-5

cdr3_nt: TGTGCCAGTAGTTTGACAGGGATTGATCAGCCCCAGCATTTT
cdr3_aa: CASSLTGIDQPQHF
d_call: TRBD1
cdr3_length: 14
v_call: TRBV19
clone_size: .
j_call: TRBJ1-5

cdr3_nt: TGTGCCAGCAGAAGGACTAGCGGGGGCCAGAACACCGGGGAGCTGTTTTTT
cdr3_aa: CASRRTSGGQNTGELFF
d_call: TRBD2
cdr3_length: 17
v_call: TRBV2
clone_size: .
j_call: TRBJ2-2

cdr3_nt: TGTGCCTGGGAAGACAGTGGCACCTACGAGCAGTACTTC
cdr3_aa: CAWEDSGTYEQYF
d_call: .
cdr3_length: 13
v_call: TRBV30
clone_size: .
j_call: TRBJ2-7